This T cell receptor beta chain emerged from a study of blood T cells in healthy people across ages. Study-wide points: Older age went with lower TCR beta diversity per million T cells, in a roughly linear way.

This clonotype showed up just a few times. Its specificity is unknown. Using a J-beta primer mix together with a sample-barcoded 5' primer, a second PCR was run for roughly 7 to 11 cycles. Every sample gave at least 2.5 million paired-end reads containing CDR3. TCRdb processed the 5' RACE reads anew with MiXCR; each CDR3 protein has one entry. The table lists about 1.4 million distinct CDR3 sequences, approximately 59% of them singletons. The CDR3 loop spans 16 amino acids. Trimming shortened V by 0 bases and J by 7 bases, and 19 bases separated the two germline ends. V gene TRBV12-3 or TRBV12-4 combines with J gene TRBJ2-7; a possible D gene is TRBD1 (5 bases). The sequencing sample was made of blood. The clonotype was recovered from a man aged 18 to 29 in good health. The CDR3 sequence is CASSLALNAGPGEQYF. The CDR3 DNA reads as TGTGCCAGCAGTTTAGCGCTCAATGCAGGCCCAGGGGAGCAGTACTTC.